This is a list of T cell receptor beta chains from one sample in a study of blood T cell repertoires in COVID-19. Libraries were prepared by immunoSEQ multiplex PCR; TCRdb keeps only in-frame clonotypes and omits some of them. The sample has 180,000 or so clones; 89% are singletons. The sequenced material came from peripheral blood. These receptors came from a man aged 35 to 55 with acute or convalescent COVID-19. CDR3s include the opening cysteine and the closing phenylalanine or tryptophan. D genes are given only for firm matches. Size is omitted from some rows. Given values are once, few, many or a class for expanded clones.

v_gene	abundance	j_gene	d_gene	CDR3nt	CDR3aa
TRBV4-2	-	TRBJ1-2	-	TGTGCCAGCAGCCAGGTCGAGTCCCGCGGCTACACCTTC	CASSQVESRGYTF
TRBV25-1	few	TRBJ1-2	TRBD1	TGTGCCAGCAGTGCTCGCTTGGGACAGGGCACTAACTATGGCTACACCTTC	CASSARLGQGTNYGYTF
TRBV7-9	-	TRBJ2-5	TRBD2	TGTGCCAGCAGCACCGGGATAGCGGGGGCCTACCAAGAGACCCAGTACTTC	CASSTGIAGAYQETQYF
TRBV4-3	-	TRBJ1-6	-	TGCGCCAGCAGCCAAGATTGGCAGGGTGGTTCACCCCTCCACTTT	CASSQDWQGGSPLHF
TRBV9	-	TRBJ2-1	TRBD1	TGTGCCAGCAGCCCGGGACAGGGGGTTTACAATGAGCAGTTCTTC	CASSPGQGVYNEQFF
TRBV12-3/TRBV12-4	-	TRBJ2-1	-	TGTGCCAGCAGTGGCTTAGCGAAGAATGAGCAGTTCTTC	CASSGLAKNEQFF
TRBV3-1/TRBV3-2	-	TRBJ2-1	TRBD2	TGTGCCAGCAGCCAACTGAGCGGGAGACGCTCCTACAATGAGCAGTTCTTC	CASSQLSGRRSYNEQFF
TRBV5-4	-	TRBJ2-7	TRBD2	TGTGCCAGCAGTCCGGCGGGGGGATACGAGCAGTACTTC	CASSPAGGYEQYF
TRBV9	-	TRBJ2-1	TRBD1	TGTGCCAGCAGCGTAGTGGGGACAGGGACGGGTGAGCAGTTCTTC	CASSVVGTGTGEQFF
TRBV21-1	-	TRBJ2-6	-	TGTGCCAGCAGCCCTCCCGGACAGGTAAACTCTGGGGCCAACGTCCTGACTTTC	CASSPPGQVNSGANVLTF
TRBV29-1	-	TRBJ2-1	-	TGCAGCGTTGAGGGTCTAGTAGGTTACAATGAGCAGTTCTTC	CSVEGLVGYNEQFF
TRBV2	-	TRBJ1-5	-	TGTGCCAGCAGTGACGGGCAGGGTGGGCAGCCCCAGCATTTT	CASSDGQGGQPQHF
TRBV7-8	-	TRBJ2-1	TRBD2	TGTGCCAGCAGCTTCCGGACTAGCGGGGGGGCGCAGGGCTACAATGAGCAGTTCTTC	CASSFRTSGGAQGYNEQFF
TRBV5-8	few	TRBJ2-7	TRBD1	TGTGCCAGCAGCCGCAGGACCGGGACAGCCTCAGCCGAGCAGTACTTC	CASSRRTGTASAEQYF
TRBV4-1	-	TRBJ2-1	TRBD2	TGCGCCAGCAGCCGCCTTGGGACTAGCGGGGAAGAGCAGTTCTTC	CASSRLGTSGEEQFF
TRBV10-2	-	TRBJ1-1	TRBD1	TGCGCCAGCAGCCCCTGGACAGGGGAGGACACTGAAGCTTTCTTT	CASSPWTGEDTEAFF
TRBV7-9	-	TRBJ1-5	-	TGTGCCAGCAGCCCCGCAGGGAGCAATCAGCCCCAGCATTTT	CASSPAGSNQPQHF
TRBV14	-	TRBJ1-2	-	TGTGCCAGCAGCCAAGGGCCTGGCTACACCTTC	CASSQGPGYTF
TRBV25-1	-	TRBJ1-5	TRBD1	TGTGCCAGCAGTGAGGGACAGGCCAATCAGCCCCAGCATTTT	CASSEGQANQPQHF
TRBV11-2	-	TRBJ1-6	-	TGTGCCAGCAGTCCAGACAGCGTTCGGAGTAATTCACCCCTCCACTTT	CASSPDSVRSNSPLHF
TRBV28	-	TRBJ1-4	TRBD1	TGTGCCAGCAGTTTAGGACAGGAGGAAAAACTGTTTTTT	CASSLGQEEKLFF
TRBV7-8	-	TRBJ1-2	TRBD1	TGTGCCAGCAGCTTAGGGCACAGGGGGTACGGCTACACCTTC	CASSLGHRGYGYTF